Shown below are 9 T cell receptor beta chains from a single sample sequenced in a study of tumor and adjacent non-tumor tissue in lung cancer. TCRbeta libraries were built with three rounds of nested PCR, modified from ARM-PCR. TCRdb analysed the multiplex PCR reads with MiXCR anew, one entry per CDR3 protein. The repertoire holds over 85,000 distinct CDR3 sequences, with nearly 85% as singletons. No cell sorting was done before RNA was extracted from the tissue. Sequences were obtained from lung tumor tissue. The source is a man in his sixties or seventies with non-small cell lung cancer.

Turning to this clonotype: An end of the junction differs from the germline gene, which may be a read error. The V call is TRBV14, the J call TRBJ2-7, with D perhaps TRBD2 (5 bases). The CDR3 runs 16 residues. Germline CDR1 reads SGHDN; CDR2 reads FVKESK. CDR3: CTSSQNQGLSSYEQYF. The CDR3 region has the DNA TGTACCAGCAGCCAAAACCAAGGACTTTCCTCCTACGAGCAGTACTTC.

CDR3 bases: TGCAGTGCTAGAGATGGACAGGGATTGACGAAAGGCTACACCTTC. Encoded protein: CSARDGQGLTKGYTF. V and J are TRBV20-1 and TRBJ1-2, with TRBD1 identical over 8 bases. The CDR3 covers 15 residues. CDR1 DFQATT and CDR2 SNEGSKA come from the germline V gene (reference sequence). Losses at the gene ends were 0 bases for V and 8 bases for J; bases not matched to a gene: 11.

This clonotype was seen only once. The chain joins TRBV11-2 to TRBJ1-3; D is ambiguous. The CDR3 covers 15 residues. Germline-derived CDR1 and CDR2 are SGHAT and FQNNGV. The CDR3 sequence: CVNSHSWTPGNTIYF. Written as DNA, the CDR3 is TGTGTCAACAGCCACAGCTGGACCCCTGGAAACACCATATATTTT. The full variable domain, its missing parts supplied by reference TRBV11-2 and TRBJ1-3, is EAGVAQSPRYKIIEKRQSVAFWCNPISGHATLYWYQQILGQGPKLLIQFQNNGVVDDSQLPKDRFSAERLKGVDSTLKIQPAKLEDSAVYLCVNSHSWTPGNTIYFGEGSWLTVV.

This clonotype was seen a single time. The CDR3 carries no conserved terminal phenylalanine or tryptophan, so it likely arises from a read error. The chain carries TRBV29-1 and TRBJ2-5; D is possibly TRBD1 (6 bases). Germline V lookup: CDR1 SQVTM, CDR2 ANQGSEA. CDR3 length: 13 amino acids. As DNA, the CDR3 is TGCACCGTGGCCGACAGGTTCCATGAGACCCAGTACTAC. Its translation: CTVADRFHETQYY.

Comment on this clonotype: The junction and the germline gene differ at one end; a read error may be behind it. The V gene is TRBV20-1, the J gene TRBJ2-7, with 7 bases matching TRBD1. This CDR3 has 13 residues. Germline V CDR1 and CDR2: DFQATT, SNEGSKA (reference sequence). The CDR3 loop is CTAKTGHSYEQYF. CDR3 DNA sequence: TGCACTGCTAAGACAGGGCACTCCTACGAGCAGTACTTC.

This clonotype was found once. The conserved closing phenylalanine or tryptophan is absent in this CDR3, likely reflecting a read error. The DNA is omitted, as the CDR3 cannot be located on it reliably, and the CDR3 follows TCRdb's listing. This chain links TRBV6-1 with TRBJ2-2; the D call of TRBD1 is as the table states it, not checked on the DNA. Germline CDR1 reads MNHNS; CDR2 reads SASEGT. From its first to its last residue, the CDR3 has 15 amino acids. The CDR3 sequence: CASREGTGDSGESFS.

A word on this clonotype: It may be a read error: a sequence one base away is much more abundant. The genes are TRBV20-1 and TRBJ2-3, with D tentatively TRBD1 (6 bases). Germline lookup yields CDR1 DFQATT and CDR2 SNEGSKA (reference sequence). CDR3 length: 14 residues. CDR3 DNA: TGCAGTGCCCCGTCGAGAATTTGGACAGATACGGAGTATTTT. This translates into CSAPSRIWTDTEYF.

As concerns this clonotype: Since no conserved phenylalanine or tryptophan closes the CDR3, a read error is the likely cause. The chain uses TRBV10-1 and TRBJ2-3; possible D gene TRBD1, 5 bases. The CDR3 has 15 amino acids. Per germline, CDR1 WNHNN and CDR2 SYGVQD (reference sequence). With 0 bases removed from V and 11 bases from J, the gap between germline ends came to 18 bases. CDR3 in amino acids: CASSESKQAADMQYL. CDR3 in DNA: TGCGCCAGCAGTGAGTCGAAACAGGCCGCAGACATGCAGTATCTT.

With regard to this clonotype: As the CDR3 is not closed by the conserved phenylalanine or tryptophan, this likely results from a read error. Here the CDR3 DNA reads TGTGCCAGCAGTAGAGGGACAGGGAATGGCTACACCTCC. Its protein is CASSRGTGNGYTS. The chain employs TRBV6-1 and TRBJ1-2; 9 nucleotides align to TRBD1. With 5 bases clipped from V and 6 bases from J, the junction kept 4 bases outside the gene matches. The CDR3 runs 13 residues. Germline V gene data show CDR1 as MNHNS and CDR2 as SASEGT.